This TCR beta chain was observed in a study of shared clonotypes between healthy human individuals. Study-level information: Three plates each covered CD4 naive and memory; CD8 naive two, CD8 memory one. Whole-study findings and limits: Clonotypes shared by all four donors outscored non-shared clonotypes in generation probability.

This clone was counted once. Its specificity is not known. At the deep level, the assay was run. Each PCR replicate from the sorted subsets contained 150 to 250 ng DNA, which is about 30,000 T cell genomes. Some clones are missing from TCRdb's copy, which holds only in-frame ones; the method was immunoSEQ multiplex PCR. The profile shows about 2,100,000 clones, about 92% of them singletons. The naive CD8 population came from CD45RO-negative cells selected for CCR7, without terminally differentiated effector memory CD45RA+ cells. Germline values: CDR1 SGHNT, CDR2 YYREEE (reference sequence). CDR3 length: 15 residues. Losses at the gene ends were 4 bases for V and 6 bases for J; bases not matched to a gene: 6.

The sequenced material came from naive CD8+ T cells from PBMCs. The V gene is TRBV5-4, the J gene TRBJ2-1; 11 bases match TRBD1. This TCR was sampled from a man younger than 30 in good health. Some clones in this sample may be carry-over from other donors' samples. The CDR3 loop is CASSQRDRGFNEQFF. The CDR3 nucleotides are TGTGCCAGCAGCCAGAGGGACAGGGGGTTCAATGAGCAGTTCTTC.